What follows are 5 T cell receptor beta chains derived from one specimen sequenced in a study of blood T cell repertoires in COVID-19. Generated by immunoSEQ multiplex PCR, the TCRdb table keeps only in-frame clones and is missing some. This sample has about 98,000 clones; approximately 72% occur once, and the top ten carry approximately 24%. The sequencing sample was made of peripheral blood. Every receptor here comes from a man in his 70s with acute or convalescent COVID-19.

The chain has TRBV9 and TRBJ1-5; 7 bases line up with TRBD1. This CDR3 is 17 amino acids long. The V and J ends lost 4 bases and 6 bases, in that order; junction bases with no gene match: 16. CDR1 and CDR2 (germline): SGDLS, YYNGEE. The CDR3 region is CASSQSGTVKRGQPQHF. The CDR3 DNA is TGTGCCAGCAGCCAGTCCGGGACAGTAAAAAGAGGTCAGCCCCAGCATTTT.

The rearrangement uses TRBV5-6 and TRBJ2-7, with TRBD1 matching over 8 bases. Germline V lookup: CDR1 SGHDT, CDR2 YYEEEE. This CDR3 contains 16 residues. V trimming: 0 bases; J trimming: 4 bases; junction bases outside the gene matches: 9. The CDR3 nucleotides are TGTGCCAGCAGCTTGGTTGGACTGGGGACAGGATACGAGCAGTACTTC. The encoded protein is CASSLVGLGTGYEQYF.

A few counts support this clone. V usage is TRBV5-8 and J usage is TRBJ1-5; 7 nucleotides agree with TRBD1. The CDR3 sequence is 15 residues long. Unmatched junction bases numbered 4, after V lost 4 bases and J lost 0 bases. CDR1 SGHTS and CDR2 YDEGEE come from the germline V gene. CDR3 sequence reads: CASSRGTVSNQPQHF. The CDR3 DNA follows: TGTGCCAGCAGCAGAGGGACAGTTAGCAATCAGCCCCAGCATTTT.

The rearrangement joins TRBV6-5 to TRBJ2-5, with D possibly matching TRBD2 (5 bases). V lost 2 bases and J 5 bases, leaving 15 bases between the germline ends. This CDR3 has 15 residues. Germline V gene lookup returns CDR1 MNHEY and CDR2 SVGAGI. CDR3 loop: CASSYAAARGETQYF. The CDR3 nucleotides are TGTGCCAGCAGTTACGCGGCAGCCCGAGGGGAGACCCAGTACTTC.

The rearrangement uses TRBV5-6 and TRBJ2-5; no clear D. The CDR3 is 13 amino acids. V was cut by 4 bases and J by 2 bases, with 9 bases left in between. CDR1 and CDR2 (germline): SGHDT, YYEEEE. CDR3 DNA: TGTGCCAGCAGCGCCCCGAGTCAAGAGACCCAGTACTTC. It translates to CASSAPSQETQYF. The entire variable domain, with the rest obtained from reference TRBV5-6 and TRBJ2-5, is as follows: DAGVTQSPTHLIKTRGQQVTLRCSPKSGHDTVSWYQQALGQGPQFIFQYYEEEERQRGNFPDRFSGHQFPNYSSELNVNALLLGDSALYLCASSAPSQETQYFGPGTRLLVL.